This TCR beta chain was observed in a study of OX40 agonist ivuxolimab in advanced cancers. As for the study in general: Averaging roughly 60 years in age, with a range of about 23 to 80, the cohort was 82.7% male.

For this clone: Its antigen is as yet unknown.

Germline-derived CDR1 and CDR2 are WNHNN and SYGVQD (reference sequence). The CDR3 loop spans 14 amino acids. V lost 0 bases to trimming and J lost 6 bases, with 8 bases between them. It was autoimmune disease history or systemic immunosuppression that excluded patients. Study outcomes and limitations: In the 0.1 to 3.0 mg/kg range, CD4+ and CD8+ blood T cells had expanded clonally by week 6. There were, on average, more expanded clones in CD8+ T cells than in CD4+.

Measured with immunoSEQ multiplex PCR; TCRdb has only the in-frame clones, and not every one. The table includes around 41,000 clones, nearly 90% detected once. The sequence was obtained from an adult with an advanced solid tumor such as melanoma, head and neck, liver or kidney cancer. The chain combines TRBV10-1 with TRBJ2-2; D possibly corresponds to TRBD2 (5 bases). The sample consisted of CD4+ or CD8+ T cells sorted from blood, taken in a trial of the OX40 agonist ivuxolimab. This chain's CDR3 is CASSESRAAGELFF. The CDR3 region has the DNA TGCGCCAGCAGTGAGTCGAGGGCTGCCGGGGAGCTGTTTTTT.